This T cell receptor (beta chain) comes out of a study of control samples from healthy donors and cancer patients. The repertoire was sequenced with immunoSEQ multiplex PCR; TCRdb's copy has only in-frame clones and lacks some. The table lists about 35,000 clones, about 85% of them singletons. The CDR3 is 16 amino acids. Trimming removed 1 base from V and 4 bases from J; junction bases left unmatched: 8. Per germline, CDR1 SGHTA and CDR2 FQGNSA. Sample: PBMCs. V usage is TRBV7-2 and J usage is TRBJ1-2; 8 bases align to TRBD1. The receptor comes from a woman in her forties with lung cancer. The CDR3 loop is CASSLVPGGPIYGYTF. The CDR3 nucleotides read TGTGCCAGCAGCTTAGTGCCAGGGGGCCCAATCTATGGCTACACCTTC.